The clone carrying this T cell receptor (beta chain) was recorded many times. The antigen is not known. The sample is drawn from a study of regulatory T cells in long-lasting Graves disease. About the study: Graves' patients with a new diagnosis had received antithyroid drugs under 3 months.

With iRepertoire HTBI primers and Arm-PCR of CDR3 regions, TCR beta libraries were built. TCRdb reprocessed the multiplex PCR reads via MiXCR and lists one record per CDR3 protein. The table has over 200,000 distinct CDR3 sequences, about 16% seen once. Study-level results: Sampling was limited to peripheral blood rather than thyroid tissue. Persistent patients had a count of shared public clonotypes (roughly 2,500) that exceeded that of new patients (approximately 920). TRBV28 was favored in persistent disease, as were TRBJ1-2 and TRBJ2-5.

This sample's time point: newly diagnosed GD, antithyroid drugs for less than 3 months. RNA extracted from PBMCs served as the sequencing template. V trimming: 4 bases; J trimming: 5 bases; junction bases outside the gene matches: 13. This CDR3 spans 16 amino acids. In germline, CDR1 is KGHDR, CDR2 SFDVKD. The TCR originated in a female donor with Graves disease. The chain couples TRBV24-1 to TRBJ2-7; 7 positions match TRBD1. Sample: peripheral blood mononuclear cells (PBMCs), taken at new diagnosis, from a patient treated with antithyroid drugs. The CDR3 DNA reads as TGTGCCACCAGTGACTCCGGGACAGCGATGAAACACGAGCAGTACTTC. It codes for CATSDSGTAMKHEQYF.